The T cell receptor (beta chain) under discussion was sequenced for a study of T cells in Graves' hyperthyroidism and ophthalmopathy. Findings of the study overall: Peripheral blood also featured most of the thyroid clonotypes expanded above 0.001. Through a model of 13 V-J features, ophthalmopathy was separated from stable hyperthyroidism.

RNA transcripts served as the template for amplifying TCR beta CDR3 regions. A first-round RT-PCR of the TCR CDR3 used the HTBI primer set. TCRdb re-derived calls from the multiplex PCR reads in MiXCR, one entry per CDR3 protein. The sample shows some 700,000 distinct CDR3 sequences, around a sixth of them seen only once. For this clonotype: Antigen specificity is unknown.

Diagnosis rested on symptoms, serum thyroxine and TRAb, thyroid ultrasound, and orbital computed tomography. Sequencing input: blood. This sequence originates from a man aged 50-60 years with Graves' hyperthyroidism.

The CDR3 loop reads CASSQDRVPENTGELFF. The DNA of the CDR3 is TGCGCCAGCAGCCAAGATAGAGTCCCGGAGAACACCGGGGAGCTGTTTTTT. V gene TRBV4-3 combines with J gene TRBJ2-2; D not resolved. Per germline, CDR1 LGHNA and CDR2 YSLEER. The length of the CDR3 is 17 residues. Trimming took off 0 bases at V and 1 base at J, with 12 bases between the two ends.